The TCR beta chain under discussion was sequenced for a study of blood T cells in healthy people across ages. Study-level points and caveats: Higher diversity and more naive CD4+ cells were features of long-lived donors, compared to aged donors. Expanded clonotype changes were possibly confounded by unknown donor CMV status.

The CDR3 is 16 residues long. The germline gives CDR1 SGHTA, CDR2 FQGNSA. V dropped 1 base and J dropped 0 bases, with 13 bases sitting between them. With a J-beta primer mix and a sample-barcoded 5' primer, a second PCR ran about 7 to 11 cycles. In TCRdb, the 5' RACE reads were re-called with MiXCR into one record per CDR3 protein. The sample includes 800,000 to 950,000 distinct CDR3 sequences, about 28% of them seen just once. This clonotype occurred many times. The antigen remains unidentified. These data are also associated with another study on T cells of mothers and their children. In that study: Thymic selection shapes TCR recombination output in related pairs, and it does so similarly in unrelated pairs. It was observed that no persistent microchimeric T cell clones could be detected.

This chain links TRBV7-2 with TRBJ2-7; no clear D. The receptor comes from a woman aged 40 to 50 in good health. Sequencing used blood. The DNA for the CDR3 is TGTGCCAGCAGCTTAGGAGGCTCCCCGAGCTCCTACGAGCAGTACTTC. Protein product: CASSLGGSPSSYEQYF.